This T cell receptor (beta chain) came from a study of blood T cells in healthy people across ages. Findings and caveats of the study: The fall in TCR beta diversity per million T cells was roughly linear with age. Naive CD4+ cell counts and diversity both ran higher in long-lived than in aged donors.

For the second PCR, which ran for roughly 6 to 11 cycles, a sample-barcoded 5' primer and a J-beta primer mix were used. Each cDNA molecule was tagged by a template-switch adaptor that had 12 random nucleotides. One entry per CDR3 protein, called by TCRdb with MiXCR from the 5' RACE reads. This table has 540,000 or so distinct CDR3 sequences, 27% appearing once. Germline trimming cut 0 bases from V and 0 bases from J; bases unmatched to any gene: 4. CDR3 length: 18 residues. Germline CDR1 reads LNHNV; CDR2 reads YYDKDF (reference sequence). Total RNA was extracted at no less than 5.5 micrograms per sample. A remark on this clonotype: Its antigen is unknown.

Sequencing input: blood. The TCR sequence derives from a woman in her 70s in good health. The rearrangement uses TRBV15 and TRBJ2-3, with 12 bases identical to TRBD2. This CDR3 is CATSRDLAGGLSTDTQYF. In nucleotides, the CDR3 is TGTGCCACCAGCAGAGACCTAGCGGGGGGGCTAAGCACAGATACGCAGTATTTT.